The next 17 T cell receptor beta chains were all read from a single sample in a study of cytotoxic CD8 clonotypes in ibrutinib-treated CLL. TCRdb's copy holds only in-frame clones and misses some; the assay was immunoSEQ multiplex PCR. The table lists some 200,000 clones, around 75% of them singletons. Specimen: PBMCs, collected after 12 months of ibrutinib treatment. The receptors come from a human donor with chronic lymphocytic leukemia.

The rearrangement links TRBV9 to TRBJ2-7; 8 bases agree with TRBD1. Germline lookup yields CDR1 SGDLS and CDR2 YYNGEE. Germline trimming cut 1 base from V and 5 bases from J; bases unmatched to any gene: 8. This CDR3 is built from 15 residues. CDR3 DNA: TGTGCCAGCAGCGTAACAGGACAGGGAATCCACGAGCAGTACTTC. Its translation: CASSVTGQGIHEQYF.

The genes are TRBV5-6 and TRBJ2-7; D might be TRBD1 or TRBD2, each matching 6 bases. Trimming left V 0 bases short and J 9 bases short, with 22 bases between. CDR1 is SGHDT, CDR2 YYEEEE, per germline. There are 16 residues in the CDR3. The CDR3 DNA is TGTGCCAGCAGCTTGGATGGCGGGGAAAGGATACAGGGGCAGTACTTC. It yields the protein CASSLDGGERIQGQYF.

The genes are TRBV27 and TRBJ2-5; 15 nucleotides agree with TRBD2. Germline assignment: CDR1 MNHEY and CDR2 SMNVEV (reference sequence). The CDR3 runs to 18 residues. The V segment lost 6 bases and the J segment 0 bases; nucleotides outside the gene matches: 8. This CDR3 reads CASRAGLAGGGYQETQYF. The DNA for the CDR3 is TGTGCCAGCAGGGCGGGACTAGCGGGGGGTGGGTACCAAGAGACCCAGTACTTC.

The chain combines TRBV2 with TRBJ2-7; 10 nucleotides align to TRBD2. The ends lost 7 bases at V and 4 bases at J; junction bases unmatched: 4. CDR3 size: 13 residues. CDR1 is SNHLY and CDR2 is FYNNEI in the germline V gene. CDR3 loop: CASKREGLYEQYF. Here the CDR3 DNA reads TGTGCCAGCAAGCGGGAGGGACTTTACGAGCAGTACTTC.

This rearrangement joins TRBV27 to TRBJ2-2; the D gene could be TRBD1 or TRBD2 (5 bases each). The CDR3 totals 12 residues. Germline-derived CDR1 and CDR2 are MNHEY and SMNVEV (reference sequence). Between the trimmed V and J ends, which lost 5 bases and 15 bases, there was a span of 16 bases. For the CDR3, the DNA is TGTGCCAGCAGTCCCGGGGACCTGTCGTTGTTTTTT. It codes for CASSPGDLSLFF.

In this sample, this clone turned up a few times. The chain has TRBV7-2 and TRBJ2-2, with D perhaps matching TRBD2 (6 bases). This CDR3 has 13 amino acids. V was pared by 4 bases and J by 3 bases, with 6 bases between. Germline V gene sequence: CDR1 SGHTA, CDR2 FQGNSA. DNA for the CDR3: TGTGCCAGCAGCTGGGGGGACACCGGGGAGCTGTTTTTT. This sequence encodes CASSWGDTGELFF.

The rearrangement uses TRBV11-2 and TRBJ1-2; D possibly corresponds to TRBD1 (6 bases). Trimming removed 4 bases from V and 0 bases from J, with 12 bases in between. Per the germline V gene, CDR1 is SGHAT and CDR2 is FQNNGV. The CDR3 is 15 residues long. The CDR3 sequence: CASSSRDKANYGYTF. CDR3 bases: TGTGCCAGCAGCTCAAGGGACAAAGCTAACTATGGCTACACCTTC.

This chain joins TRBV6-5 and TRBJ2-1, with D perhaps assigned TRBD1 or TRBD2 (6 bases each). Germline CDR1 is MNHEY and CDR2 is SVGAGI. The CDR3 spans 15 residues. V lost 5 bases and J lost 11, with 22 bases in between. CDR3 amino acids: CASSPSGGGRVKQFF. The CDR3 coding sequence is TGTGCCAGCAGTCCGAGCGGAGGGGGGCGGGTCAAGCAGTTCTTC.

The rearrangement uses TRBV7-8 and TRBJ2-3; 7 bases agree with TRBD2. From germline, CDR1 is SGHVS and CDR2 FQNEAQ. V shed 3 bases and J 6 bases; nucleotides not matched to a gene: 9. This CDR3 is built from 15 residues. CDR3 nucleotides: TGTGCCAGCAGCTTGAGGTCGGGGGGACGGGATACGCAGTATTTT. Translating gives CASSLRSGGRDTQYF.

This CDR3 is CASKGGYSNQPQHF. The CDR3 nucleotides are TGTGCCAGCAAAGGCGGGTATAGCAATCAGCCCCAGCATTTT. This chain joins TRBV6-6 and TRBJ1-5; no firm D call. Trimming shortened V by 7 bases and J by 0 bases, and 10 bases separated the two germline ends. This CDR3 contains 14 residues. Germline V CDR1 and CDR2: MNHNY, SVGAGI (reference sequence).

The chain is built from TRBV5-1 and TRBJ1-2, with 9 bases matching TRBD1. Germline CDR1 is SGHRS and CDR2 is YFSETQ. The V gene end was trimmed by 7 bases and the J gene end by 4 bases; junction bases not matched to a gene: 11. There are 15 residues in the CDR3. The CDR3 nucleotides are TGCGCCAGCCAAACGTACACAGGGGGCCCCTATGGCTACACCTTC. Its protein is CASQTYTGGPYGYTF. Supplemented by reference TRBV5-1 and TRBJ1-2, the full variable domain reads KAGVTQTPRYLIKTRGQQVTLSCSPISGHRSVSWYQQTPGQGLQFLFEYFSETQRNKGNFPGRFSGRQFSNSRSEMNVSTLELGDSALYLCASQTYTGGPYGYTFGSGTRLTVV.

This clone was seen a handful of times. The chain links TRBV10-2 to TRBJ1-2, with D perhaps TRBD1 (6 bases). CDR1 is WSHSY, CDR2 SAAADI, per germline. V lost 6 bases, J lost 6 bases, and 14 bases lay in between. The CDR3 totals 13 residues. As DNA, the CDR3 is TGCGCCAGCAGACCCCCACAGGGACATGGCTACACCTTC. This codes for CASRPPQGHGYTF.

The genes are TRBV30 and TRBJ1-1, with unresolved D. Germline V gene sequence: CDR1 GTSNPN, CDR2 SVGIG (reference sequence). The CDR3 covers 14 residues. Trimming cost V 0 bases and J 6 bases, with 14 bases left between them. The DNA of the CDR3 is TGTGCCTGGAGTGTACTTCAAACTGGGCCTGAAGCTTTCTTT. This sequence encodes CAWSVLQTGPEAFF.

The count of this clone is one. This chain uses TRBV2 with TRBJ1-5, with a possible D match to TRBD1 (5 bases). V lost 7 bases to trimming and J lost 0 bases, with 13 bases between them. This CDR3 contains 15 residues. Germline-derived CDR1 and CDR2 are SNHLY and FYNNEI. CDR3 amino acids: CASNTWGRSNQPQHF. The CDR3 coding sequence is TGTGCCAGCAACACTTGGGGCCGTAGCAATCAGCCCCAGCATTTT. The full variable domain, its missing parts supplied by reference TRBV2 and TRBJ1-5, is EPEVTQTPSHQVTQMGQEVILRCVPISNHLYFYWYRQILGQKVEFLVSFYNNEISEKSEIFDDQFSVERPDGSNFTLKIRSTKLEDSAMYFCASNTWGRSNQPQHFGDGTRLSIL.

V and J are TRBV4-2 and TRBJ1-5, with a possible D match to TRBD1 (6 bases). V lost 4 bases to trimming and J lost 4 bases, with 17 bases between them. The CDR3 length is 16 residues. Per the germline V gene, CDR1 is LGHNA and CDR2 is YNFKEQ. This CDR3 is CASSRDGQSLNQPQHF. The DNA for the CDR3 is TGTGCCAGCAGCCGGGATGGACAGAGCCTAAATCAGCCCCAGCATTTT.

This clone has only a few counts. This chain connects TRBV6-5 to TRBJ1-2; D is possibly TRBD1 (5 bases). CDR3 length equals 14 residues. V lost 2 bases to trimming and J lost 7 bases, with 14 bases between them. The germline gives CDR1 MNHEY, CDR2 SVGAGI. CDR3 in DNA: TGTGCCAGCAGTTACACGGGGCCCGGGGGTGGCTACACCTTC. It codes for CASSYTGPGGGYTF.

CDR3 in DNA: TGTGCCAGCAGCTCAAAGACAGGGCAAGAGCAGTACTTC. Its protein product is CASSSKTGQEQYF. The J gene is TRBJ2-7, the V gene TRBV11-2; 7 bases match TRBD1. The germline V gene has CDR1 SGHAT and CDR2 FQNNGV. Trimming took 4 bases from V and 7 from J; bases not matched to a gene: 7. The CDR3 extends over 13 amino acids.